This T cell receptor beta chain came from a study of cytomegalovirus exposure and HLA in healthy donors. Both 60 Vbeta primers and 13 Jbeta primers went into the PCR. Profiling relied on immunoSEQ multiplex PCR, and the TCRdb table lists in-frame clones only, not all of them. The table records some 110,000 clones, around 80% of them present only once. The CDR3 totals 15 residues. Germline-derived CDR1 and CDR2 are SGHTA and FQGNSA. V shed 3 bases, J shed 5 bases, and the junction held 8 bases outside the gene matches. This sequence joins TRBV7-2 and TRBJ2-5, with 8 bases fitting TRBD1. This TCR was sampled from a man younger than 40 in good health and CMV-seropositive. The sample comprised PBMCs. The CDR3 DNA reads as TGTGCCAGCAGCTTCCGGACAGGGCAAAGGGAGACCCAGTACTTC. It is translated as CASSFRTGQRETQYF.